This entry concerns a single TCR beta chain. Antigen unknown. This sample stems from a study of T cell responses to AZD1222 COVID-19 vaccine. Study findings and constraints: Most donors were white British, females outnumbered males, and clonal diversity was possibly underestimated. There were vaccine-associated CD4 TCRs across spike, dominant at 160-218 and 743-854. Elevations in Spike-specific TCR breadth and depth followed administration of two AZD1222 doses.

Here immunoSEQ multiplex PCR was the method, and the copy in TCRdb shows in-frame clones only, minus some. This sample has 120,000 or so clones; 90% occur once, and the top ten carry 6% to 9%. The CDR3 is 15 residues long. Trimming left V 3 bases short and J 2 bases short, with 12 bases between. Germline CDR1 SGDLS, CDR2 YYNGEE. This clonotype was obtained from an adult in good health. The sample in question was peripheral blood, obtained on day 0 of AZD1222 vaccination. The J gene is TRBJ2-1, the V gene TRBV9; no clear D gene. CDR3 sequence reads: CASSEDAYTYNEQFF. In DNA form, the CDR3 reads TGTGCCAGCAGCGAAGACGCTTATACCTACAATGAGCAGTTCTTC.